Listed below are T cell receptor beta chains from one sample, sequenced in a study of naive and memory T cell subsets. TCRdb recomputed calls from the UMI-ligation and nested PCR reads with MiXCR, one row per CDR3 protein. The sample shows 37,000 or so distinct CDR3 sequences, 11% of them seen only once. The specimen was skin, collected from a tuberculin skin test site. Receptors originate from an adult in good health. Each CDR3 is given with its conserved first and last residue. A D gene is named only where the DNA matches it firmly. Only some rows state a clone size, as once, few, many or a class for expanded clones.

TRBJ2-7	NA	TRBV5-1	NA	TGCGCCAGCAGCTTGCACAGCCGCCTCGAGCAGTACTTC	CASSLHSRLEQYF
TRBJ1-2	NA	TRBV2	NA	TGTGCCAGCACCGAGGGGTACTATGGCTACACCTTC	CASTEGYYGYTF
TRBJ2-5	many	TRBV5-1	NA	TGCGCCAGCAGCTTGGCCGGGCTAGCGTACATCCAAGAGACCCAGTACTTC	CASSLAGLAYIQETQYF
TRBJ2-6	many	TRBV5-1	NA	TGCGCCAGCAGCTTGACAGGCCGCTCTGGGGCCAACGTCCTGACTTTC	CASSLTGRSGANVLTF
TRBJ2-7	NA	TRBV12-3/TRBV12-4	TRBD1	TGTGCCAGCAGCCTTACAGGGGCCGAGCAGTACTTC	CASSLTGAEQYF
TRBJ1-2	NA	TRBV7-9	NA	TGTGCCAGCAGCCCCAGCGGTGGGGTAGTAGTCTATGGCTACACCTTC	CASSPSGGVVVYGYTF
TRBJ2-7	many	TRBV7-3	TRBD1	TGTGCCAGCAGCTCACAAGGACAGGGAAGAGTAGCCGAGCAGTACTTC	CASSSQGQGRVAEQYF
TRBJ2-3	NA	TRBV21-1	NA	TGTGCCAGCAGCACAGCCGGGACTAGCGGGAGTACAGATACGCAGTATTTT	CASSTAGTSGSTDTQYF
TRBJ2-7	many	TRBV6-1	TRBD2	TGTGCCAGCAGTGATAGCGGGTACTACGAGCAGTACTTC	CASSDSGYYEQYF
TRBJ2-5	NA	TRBV5-1	TRBD1	TGCGCCAGCAGCTTGGAGGGACAGGGGGTTGAGACCCAGTACTTC	CASSLEGQGVETQYF
TRBJ1-5	NA	TRBV6-6	NA	TGTGCCAGCAGTTACGGGCCCCCGAATCAGCCCCAGCATTTT	CASSYGPPNQPQHF
TRBJ1-2	many	TRBV7-9	TRBD1	TGTGCCAGCACCCGGACAGGGGGCTTTAACTATGGCTACACCTTC	CASTRTGGFNYGYTF
TRBJ2-1	many	TRBV7-9	NA	TGTGCCAGCAGCTTAGGAGTCTCCTACAATGAGCAGTTCTTC	CASSLGVSYNEQFF
TRBJ2-2	NA	TRBV12-3/TRBV12-4	TRBD2	TGTGCCAGCAGTTTACCCGACGAGCGAGCGGGAGTGAACACCGGGGAGCTGTTTTTT	CASSLPDERAGVNTGELFF
TRBJ2-3	NA	TRBV20-1	TRBD2	TGCAGTGCTAGAGATTTTAGGGGGACTAGCGGGGGTTGGGGAGATACGCAGTATTTT	CSARDFRGTSGGWGDTQYF
TRBJ2-1	many	TRBV6-1	TRBD2	TGTGCCAGCCTAGCGGGTCGAGACAATGAGCAGTTCTTC	CASLAGRDNEQFF
TRBJ2-3	many	TRBV7-9	NA	TGTGCCAGCAGCTTCGGCATAAACACAGATACGCAGTATTTT	CASSFGINTDTQYF
TRBJ2-7	medium-sized	TRBV20-1	NA	TGCAGTGCTAGCCAGGAGGGTCACGAGCAGTACTTC	CSASQEGHEQYF
TRBJ1-1	NA	TRBV19	NA	TGTGCCACCGTTGGTTACCAGGGACGCATGAACACTGAAGCTTTCTTT	CATVGYQGRMNTEAFF
TRBJ1-1	few	TRBV6-1	NA	TGTGCCAGCAGCTCGGGACGCCTGGAGGGAAAAACTGAAGCTTTCTTT	CASSSGRLEGKTEAFF
TRBJ2-1	few	TRBV7-2	NA	TGTGCCAGCAGCTTAGAGGGACTCCAAAATGAGCAGTTCTTC	CASSLEGLQNEQFF
TRBJ2-3	many	TRBV12-3/TRBV12-4	TRBD2	TGTGCCAGCGCAAAGACTAGCGAGACAGATACGCAGTATTTT	CASAKTSETDTQYF
TRBJ2-1	many	TRBV20-1	NA	TGCAGTGCTAGAGCGGGCAGTAACAATGAGCAGTTCTTC	CSARAGSNNEQFF
TRBJ1-5	many	TRBV7-6	NA	TGTGCCAGCAGCCCGGGGCCGGGAAATCAGCCCCAGCATTTT	CASSPGPGNQPQHF
TRBJ1-1	few	TRBV6-4	NA	TGTGCCAGCAAGGGCAGCCCCCATCCTGAAGCTTTCTTT	CASKGSPHPEAFF
TRBJ2-3	many	TRBV12-3/TRBV12-4	TRBD1	TGTGCCAGCAGTACGACAGGGGGGAGAGATACGCAGTATTTT	CASSTTGGRDTQYF
TRBJ1-5	many	TRBV5-1	TRBD1	TGCGCCAGCACTCCTTCCCGGATGACAGGGGGAGGTCAGCCCCAGCATTTT	CASTPSRMTGGGQPQHF
TRBJ1-2	few	TRBV27	NA	TGTGCCAGCAGGTCGGAGGGAGGTGTCTATGGCTACACCTTC	CASRSEGGVYGYTF
TRBJ2-1	NA	TRBV5-1	NA	TGCGCCAGCAGCTTGGTTCCGGCAGACTACAATGAGCAGTTCTTC	CASSLVPADYNEQFF
TRBJ1-4	NA	TRBV7-9	NA	TGTGCCAGCAGCAGTTGGACCCCTACAACTAATGAAAAACTGTTTTTT	CASSSWTPTTNEKLFF
TRBJ2-6	many	TRBV20-1	TRBD2	TGCAGTGCTAGAGATTTGCGGGAGGGGGCGTTGTCTGGGGCCAACGTCCTGACTTTC	CSARDLREGALSGANVLTF
TRBJ2-3	many	TRBV20-1	TRBD1	TGCAGTGCTAGTGGGACAGTACGCACAGATACGCAGTATTTT	CSASGTVRTDTQYF
TRBJ1-2	NA	TRBV7-8	TRBD1	TGTGCCAGCAACCTACAGGGGGCGCGGGCCTATGGCTACACCTTC	CASNLQGARAYGYTF
TRBJ1-1	NA	TRBV27	TRBD1	TGTGCCAGCAGTTTTCAGGACAGGGGGCGTGCTTTCTTT	CASSFQDRGRAFF
TRBJ1-1	many	TRBV6-5	NA	TGTGCCAGCACCTCCCCGGGGGGACTAACTGAAGCTTTCTTT	CASTSPGGLTEAFF
TRBJ1-1	few	TRBV19	NA	TGTGCCAGTAGTATAGTGGCCATGACTGGTTCTGAAGCTTTCTTT	CASSIVAMTGSEAFF
TRBJ2-1	NA	TRBV3-1	TRBD2	TGTGCCAGCAGCCAATCTAGTAGCGGGCCATACTACAATGAGCAGTTCTTC	CASSQSSSGPYYNEQFF
TRBJ1-1	NA	TRBV2	NA	TGTGCCAGCAGGACTGCCAGAATGACTGAAGCTTTCTTT	CASRTARMTEAFF
TRBJ2-7	NA	TRBV5-1	NA	TGCGCCAGCAGGGTGGGGCAAGGAAACGAGCAGTACTTC	CASRVGQGNEQYF
TRBJ1-4	NA	TRBV14	NA	TGTGCCAGCTCACCAACTCTTACAACTAATGAAAAACTGTTTTTT	CASSPTLTTNEKLFF
TRBJ2-1	NA	TRBV9	NA	TGTGCCAGCAGCGCCGGGACTTACAATGAGCAGTTCTTC	CASSAGTYNEQFF
TRBJ1-1	few	TRBV30	TRBD1	TGTGCCTGGAGTGGACAGAGGGGGCGTGAAGCTTTCTTT	CAWSGQRGREAFF
TRBJ2-3	NA	TRBV10-3	NA	TGTGCCATCAGTGAGGGAGATACGCAGTATTTT	CAISEGDTQYF
TRBJ1-1	few	TRBV7-9	TRBD1	TGTGCCAGCAGCTTCCAGGGGGCTGAAGCTTTCTTT	CASSFQGAEAFF
TRBJ2-1	few	TRBV12-3/TRBV12-4	TRBD2	TGTGCCAGCAGAAGAGCGGGGGGGCCGTACAATGAGCAGTTCTTC	CASRRAGGPYNEQFF